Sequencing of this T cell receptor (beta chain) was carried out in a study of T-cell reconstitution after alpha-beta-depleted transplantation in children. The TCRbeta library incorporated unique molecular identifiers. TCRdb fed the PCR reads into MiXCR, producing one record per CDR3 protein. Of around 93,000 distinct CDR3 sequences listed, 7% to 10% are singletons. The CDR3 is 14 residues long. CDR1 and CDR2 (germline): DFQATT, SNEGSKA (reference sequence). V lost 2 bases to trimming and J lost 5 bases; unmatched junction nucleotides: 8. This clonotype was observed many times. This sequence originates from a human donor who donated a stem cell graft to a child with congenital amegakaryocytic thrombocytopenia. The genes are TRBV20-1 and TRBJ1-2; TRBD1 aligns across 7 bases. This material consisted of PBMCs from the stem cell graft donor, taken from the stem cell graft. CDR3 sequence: CSARRPGQLYGYTF. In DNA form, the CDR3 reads TGCAGTGCTAGACGACCGGGACAGTTATATGGCTACACCTTC.